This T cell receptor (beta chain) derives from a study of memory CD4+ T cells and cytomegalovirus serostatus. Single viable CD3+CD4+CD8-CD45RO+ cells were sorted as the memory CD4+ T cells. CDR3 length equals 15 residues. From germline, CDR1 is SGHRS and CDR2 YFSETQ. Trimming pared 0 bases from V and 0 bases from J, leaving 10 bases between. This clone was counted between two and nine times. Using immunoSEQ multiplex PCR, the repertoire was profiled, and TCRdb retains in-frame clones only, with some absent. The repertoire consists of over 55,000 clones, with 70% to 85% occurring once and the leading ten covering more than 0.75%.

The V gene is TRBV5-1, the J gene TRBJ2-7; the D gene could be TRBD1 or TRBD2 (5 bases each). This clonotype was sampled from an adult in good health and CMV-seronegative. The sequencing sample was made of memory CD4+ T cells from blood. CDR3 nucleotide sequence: TGCGCCAGCAGCTTGGAGGGACCGCTCTCCTACGAGCAGTACTTC. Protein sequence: CASSLEGPLSYEQYF. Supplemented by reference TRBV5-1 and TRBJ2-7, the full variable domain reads KAGVTQTPRYLIKTRGQQVTLSCSPISGHRSVSWYQQTPGQGLQFLFEYFSETQRNKGNFPGRFSGRQFSNSRSEMNVSTLELGDSALYLCASSLEGPLSYEQYFGPGTRLTVT.